The following is a T cell receptor (beta chain) sequence with its context. This sample includes further DNA sequences coding for the same CDR3. The source of the sample is a study of OX40 agonist ivuxolimab in advanced cancers. Repertoires were generated with immunoSEQ multiplex PCR, while TCRdb's copy carries only in-frame clones and drops some. The repertoire holds about 72,000 clones, with 89% as singletons. Germline loops: CDR1 KGHSH, CDR2 LQKENI. V dropped 6 bases and J dropped 6 bases, with 15 bases sitting between them. The CDR3 is made up of 15 amino acids. The source of this sequence is an adult with an advanced solid tumor such as melanoma, head and neck, liver or kidney cancer. The specimen was CD4+ or CD8+ T cells sorted from blood, collected in a trial of the OX40 agonist ivuxolimab. The V call is TRBV18, the J call TRBJ1-6; possibly TRBD1 for D (5 bases). The CDR3 DNA reads as TGTGCCAGCTCCTTGTCGGGACCGATTAATTCACCCCTCCACTTT. Translation gives CASSLSGPINSPLHF.